Listed below are T cell receptor beta chains from one sample, sequenced in a study of cytomegalovirus exposure and HLA in healthy donors. The method was immunoSEQ multiplex PCR; TCRdb's version includes in-frame clones alone and lacks a portion of them. This sample has 160,000 or so clones, with approximately 80% found just once. The source material was PBMCs. The source is a male donor in good health and CMV-seronegative. Both conserved end residues are part of each CDR3. A D gene is named only where the DNA matches it firmly. Only some rows state a clone size, as once, few, many or a class for expanded clones.

CDR3aa	CDR3nt	d_gene	len	abundance	v_gene	j_gene
CASSLGGSSGRIGRETQYF	TGTGCCAGCAGTTTAGGTGGGTCTAGCGGGAGGATTGGTCGAGAGACCCAGTACTTC	TRBD2	19	few	TRBV27	TRBJ2-5
CASSIVGQQNTEAFF	TGTGCCAGTAGTATAGTTGGACAGCAGAACACTGAAGCTTTCTTT	.	15	few	TRBV19	TRBJ1-1
CASSQSTPAGTGLYEQYF	TGCGCCAGCAGTCAATCGACGCCGGCGGGGACAGGACTATACGAGCAGTACTTC	TRBD1	18	.	TRBV23-1	TRBJ2-7
CASSFRGGITDTQYF	TGTGCCAGCAGCTTTCGGGGGGGGATCACAGATACGCAGTATTTT	TRBD2	15	.	TRBV7-9	TRBJ2-3
CASSPGGGKNTEAFF	TGTGCCAGCAGCCCGGGGGGGGGAAAGAACACTGAAGCTTTCTTT	.	15	once	TRBV28	TRBJ1-1
CASGLVATGGREKLFF	TGTGCTAGTGGTTTGGTGGCAACAGGGGGTCGCGAAAAACTGTTTTTT	TRBD1	16	few	TRBV12-5	TRBJ1-4
CASSERGLAGVDAGELFF	TGTGCCAGCAGTGAACGAGGGCTAGCGGGGGTGGACGCCGGGGAGCTGTTTTTT	TRBD2	18	.	TRBV2	TRBJ2-2
CAWSTGRGAFF	TGTGCCTGGAGTACCGGCAGGGGGGCTTTCTTT	TRBD1	11	.	TRBV30	TRBJ1-1
CASERTGNTEAFF	TGTGCCAGCGAAAGGACGGGAAACACTGAAGCTTTCTTT	.	13	once	TRBV6-5	TRBJ1-1
CASSKGGASGSNEQYF	TGTGCCAGCAGCAAAGGGGGTGCTAGCGGGAGCAACGAGCAGTACTTC	.	16	.	TRBV21-1	TRBJ2-7
CAITDGREGLFF	TGTGCCATCACTGATGGACGGGAGGGCCTGTTCTTC	TRBD2	12	.	TRBV10-3	TRBJ2-1
CASSLETREGTQYF	TGTGCCAGCAGCTTGGAGACTAGGGAGGGGACCCAGTACTTC	TRBD2	14	few	TRBV5-4	TRBJ2-5
CASSISGFETQYF	TGTGCCAGTAGTATTTCGGGGTTTGAGACCCAGTACTTC	.	13	.	TRBV19	TRBJ2-5
CASSQDGLATSQQYF	TGTGCCAGCAGCCAAGACGGCCTAGCGACCTCGCAGCAGTACTTC	.	15	.	TRBV4-2	TRBJ2-5
CASSSDRATEAFF	TGTGCCAGCAGCTCTGACAGGGCCACTGAAGCTTTCTTT	TRBD1	13	.	TRBV11-2	TRBJ1-1
CASSFLAASNEQFF	TGCGCCAGCAGCTTTTTGGCGGCATCCAATGAGCAGTTCTTC	.	14	few	TRBV5-1	TRBJ2-1
CASSPGLAPYEQYF	TGTGCCAGCAGCCCGGGACTAGCGCCCTACGAGCAGTACTTC	TRBD2	14	.	TRBV7-2	TRBJ2-7
CASSGGQAYSNQPQHF	TGTGCCAGCAGTGGAGGACAGGCCTATAGCAATCAGCCCCAGCATTTT	TRBD1	16	.	TRBV6-1	TRBJ1-5
CASTDRGDYGYTF	TGTGCCAGCACCGACAGGGGGGACTATGGCTACACCTTC	TRBD1	13	.	TRBV6-5	TRBJ1-2
CASSPPGGGNYEQYF	TGTGCCAGCTCACCACCGGGCGGGGGTAACTACGAGCAGTACTTC	TRBD2	15	.	TRBV18	TRBJ2-7
CASSSGLAGAAGETQYF	TGTGCCAGCAGCTCGGGACTAGCGGGGGCGGCCGGGGAGACCCAGTACTTC	TRBD2	17	.	TRBV7-9	TRBJ2-5
CASSMRTSGETQYF	TGCGCCAGCAGCATGAGGACTAGCGGGGAGACCCAGTACTTC	TRBD2	14	.	TRBV5-1	TRBJ2-5
CASSVRQPSSYNEQFF	TGTGCCAGCAGTGTCCGACAGCCCAGCTCCTACAATGAGCAGTTCTTC	.	16	.	TRBV2	TRBJ2-1
CASSEGFGASGANVLTF	TGTGCCAGCAGTGAAGGCTTTGGGGCGTCTGGGGCCAACGTCCTGACTTTC	.	17	.	TRBV6-1	TRBJ2-6
CASSRTSGGWAGTDTQYF	TGCGCCAGCAGTCGGACTAGCGGGGGGTGGGCGGGGACAGATACGCAGTATTTT	TRBD2	18	.	TRBV4-3	TRBJ2-3